This T cell receptor beta chain comes out of a study of cytomegalovirus exposure and HLA in healthy donors. Study outcomes and limitations: Published work reported that the classifier diagnosed cytomegalovirus status with high specificity and sensitivity. According to the study, around 160 TCR beta chains were cytomegalovirus-associated. According to a subsequent analysis, TCR clusters from the first cohort were inclined to appear together in the 110 or so validation repertoires.

Comments on this clone: Its target is unknown.

The protocol was immunoSEQ multiplex PCR, while the TCRdb copy is restricted to in-frame clones and leaves out a portion. This table holds approximately 82,000 clones, 85% to 95% found once. The source material was PBMCs. This clonotype was obtained from a man aged 18 to 30 in good health and CMV-seronegative.

CDR3 bases: TGTGCCAGCAGCCCCCTTGGCACTAGCGGGAGGGCCGATACGCAGTATTTT. This encodes CASSPLGTSGRADTQYF. This chain joins TRBV7-9 and TRBJ2-3; 13 bases are shared with TRBD2. The CDR3 sequence is 17 residues long. Germline trimming cut 5 bases from V and 6 bases from J; bases unmatched to any gene: 11. In germline, CDR1 is SEHNR, CDR2 FQNEAQ (reference sequence). Complete variable domain (other parts from reference TRBV7-9 and TRBJ2-3): DTGVSQNPRHKITKRGQNVTFRCDPISEHNRLYWYRQTLGQGPEFLTYFQNEAQLEKSRLLSDRFSAERPKGSFSTLEIQRTEQGDSAMYLCASSPLGTSGRADTQYFGPGTRLTVL.